The clone carrying this T cell receptor beta chain was seen many times. What it recognizes is unknown. The data originate from a study of human T cells and chemical hapten exposure. Study information: The scalp of each patient received a weekly diphenylcyclopropenone dose for the full roughly 26-week study.

Trimming removed 0 bases at V and 5 bases at J, with 25 bases between. This CDR3 region has 19 residues. Germline values: CDR1 LGHDT, CDR2 YNNKEL (reference sequence). Regarding the study as a whole: Significantly more large CDR3 similarity clusters were formed by expanded TCRs than by controls.

Time point in this sample: pre-sensitization, week 0. As to treatment: therapeutic diphenylcyclopropenone sensitization with weekly scalp DPC. MiXCR, run by TCRdb on the RACE reads, gives a single entry per CDR3 protein. The repertoire holds over 35,000 distinct CDR3 sequences, with about 10% as singletons. V and J are TRBV3-1 and TRBJ2-5, with D possibly matching TRBD1 (6 bases). The sequences come from whole blood, collected in connection with sensitization to the hapten diphenylcyclopropenone (DPC). This TCR derives from a man aged 25 to 40 with alopecia areata. Some clones in this sample may be carry-over from other donors' samples. The CDR3 protein is CASSQDELPGDYYAETQYF. CDR3 bases: TGTGCCAGCAGCCAAGATGAGTTGCCAGGGGATTATTACGCGGAGACCCAGTACTTC.